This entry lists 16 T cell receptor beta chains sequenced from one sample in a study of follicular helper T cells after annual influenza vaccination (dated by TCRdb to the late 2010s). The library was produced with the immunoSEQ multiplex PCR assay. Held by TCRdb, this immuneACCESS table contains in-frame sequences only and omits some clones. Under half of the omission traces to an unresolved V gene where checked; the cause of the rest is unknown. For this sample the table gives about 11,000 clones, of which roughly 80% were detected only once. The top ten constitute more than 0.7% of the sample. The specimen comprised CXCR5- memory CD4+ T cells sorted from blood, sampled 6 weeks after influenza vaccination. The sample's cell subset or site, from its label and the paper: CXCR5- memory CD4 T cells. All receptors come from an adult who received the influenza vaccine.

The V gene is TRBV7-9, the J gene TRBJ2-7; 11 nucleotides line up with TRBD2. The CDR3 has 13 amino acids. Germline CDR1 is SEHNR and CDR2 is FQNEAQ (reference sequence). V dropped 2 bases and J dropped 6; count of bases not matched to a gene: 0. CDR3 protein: CASSLLAGGEQYF. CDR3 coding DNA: TGTGCCAGCAGCTTACTAGCGGGAGGCGAGCAGTACTTC.

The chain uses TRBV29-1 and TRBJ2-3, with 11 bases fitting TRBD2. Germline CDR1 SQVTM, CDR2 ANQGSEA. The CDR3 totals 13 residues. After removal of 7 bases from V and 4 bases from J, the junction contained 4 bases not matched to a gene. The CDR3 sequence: CSATSGGSDTQYF. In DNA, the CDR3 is TGCAGCGCAACTAGCGGGGGATCAGATACGCAGTATTTT.

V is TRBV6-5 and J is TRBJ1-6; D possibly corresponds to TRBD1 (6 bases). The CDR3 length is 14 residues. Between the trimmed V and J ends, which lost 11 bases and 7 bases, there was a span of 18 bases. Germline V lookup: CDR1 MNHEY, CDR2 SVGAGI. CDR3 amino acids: CAVRGGTYNSPLHF. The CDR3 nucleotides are TGTGCCGTAAGGGGAGGGACATACAATTCACCCCTCCACTTT.

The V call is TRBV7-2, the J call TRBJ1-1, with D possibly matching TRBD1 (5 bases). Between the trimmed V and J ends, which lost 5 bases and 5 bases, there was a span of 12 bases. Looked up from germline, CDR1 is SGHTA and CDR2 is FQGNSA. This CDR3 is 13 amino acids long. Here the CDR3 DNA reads TGTGCCAGCAGCCCGGGGCGCAGGACTGAAGCTTTCTTT. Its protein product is CASSPGRRTEAFF.

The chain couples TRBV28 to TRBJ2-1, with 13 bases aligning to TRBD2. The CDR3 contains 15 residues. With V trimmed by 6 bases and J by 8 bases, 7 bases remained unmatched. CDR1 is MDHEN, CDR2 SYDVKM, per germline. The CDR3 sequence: CASRSGLAGRDEQFF. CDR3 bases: TGTGCCAGCAGATCGGGACTAGCGGGACGCGATGAGCAGTTCTTC.

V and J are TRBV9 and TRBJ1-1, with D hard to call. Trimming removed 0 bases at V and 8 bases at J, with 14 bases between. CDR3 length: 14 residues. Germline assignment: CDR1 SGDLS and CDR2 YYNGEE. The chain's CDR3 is CASSVGVAGGEAFF. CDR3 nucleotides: TGTGCCAGCAGCGTAGGTGTGGCAGGCGGAGAAGCTTTCTTT.

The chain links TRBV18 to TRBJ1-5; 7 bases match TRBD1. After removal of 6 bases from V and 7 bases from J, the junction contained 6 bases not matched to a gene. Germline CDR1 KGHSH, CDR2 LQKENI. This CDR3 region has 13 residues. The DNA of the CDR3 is TGTGCCAGCTCGACAGGGTCTGGGCAGCCCCAGCATTTT. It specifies CASSTGSGQPQHF.

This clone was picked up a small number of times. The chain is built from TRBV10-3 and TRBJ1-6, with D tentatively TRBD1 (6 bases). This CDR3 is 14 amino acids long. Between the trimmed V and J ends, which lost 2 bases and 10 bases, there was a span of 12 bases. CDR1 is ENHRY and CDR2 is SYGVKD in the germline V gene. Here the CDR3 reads CAISEVRGGSPLHF. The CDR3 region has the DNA TGTGCCATCAGTGAGGTCAGGGGAGGCTCACCCCTCCACTTT.

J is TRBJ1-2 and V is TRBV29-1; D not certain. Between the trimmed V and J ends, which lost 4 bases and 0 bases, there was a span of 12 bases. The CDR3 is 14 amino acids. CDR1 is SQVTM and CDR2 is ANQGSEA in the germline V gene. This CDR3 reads CSVVLVGSNYGYTF. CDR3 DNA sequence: TGCAGCGTTGTTTTGGTGGGGTCTAACTATGGCTACACCTTC. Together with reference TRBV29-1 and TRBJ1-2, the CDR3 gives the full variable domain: SAVISQKPSRDICQRGTSLTIQCQVDSQVTMMFWYRQQPGQSLTLIATANQGSEATYESGFVIDKFPISRPNLTFSTLTVSNMSPEDSSIYLCSVVLVGSNYGYTFGSGTRLTVV.

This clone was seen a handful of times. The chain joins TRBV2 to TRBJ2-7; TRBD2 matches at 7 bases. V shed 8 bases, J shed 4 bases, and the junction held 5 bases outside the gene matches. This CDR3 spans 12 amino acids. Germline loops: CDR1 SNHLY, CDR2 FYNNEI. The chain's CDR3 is CASGASGYEQYF. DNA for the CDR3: TGTGCCAGCGGGGCTAGCGGATACGAGCAGTACTTC.

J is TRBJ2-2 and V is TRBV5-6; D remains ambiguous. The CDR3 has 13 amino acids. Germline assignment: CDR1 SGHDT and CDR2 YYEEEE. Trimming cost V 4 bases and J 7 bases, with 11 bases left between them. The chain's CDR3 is CASSPTGGGELFF. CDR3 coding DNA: TGTGCCAGCAGCCCGACCGGTGGCGGGGAGCTGTTTTTT.

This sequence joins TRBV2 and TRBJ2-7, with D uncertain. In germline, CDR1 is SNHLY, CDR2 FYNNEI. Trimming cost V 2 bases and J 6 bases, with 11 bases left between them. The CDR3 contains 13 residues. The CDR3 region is CASSEIRLTEQYF. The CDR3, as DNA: TGTGCCAGCAGTGAAATCCGGCTAACCGAGCAGTACTTC.

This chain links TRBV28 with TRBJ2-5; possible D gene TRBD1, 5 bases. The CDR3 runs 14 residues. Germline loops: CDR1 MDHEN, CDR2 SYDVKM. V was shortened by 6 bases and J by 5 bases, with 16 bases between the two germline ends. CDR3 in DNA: TGTGCCAGCAGATACTCGGACATCCAGGAGACCCAGTACTTC. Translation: CASRYSDIQETQYF.

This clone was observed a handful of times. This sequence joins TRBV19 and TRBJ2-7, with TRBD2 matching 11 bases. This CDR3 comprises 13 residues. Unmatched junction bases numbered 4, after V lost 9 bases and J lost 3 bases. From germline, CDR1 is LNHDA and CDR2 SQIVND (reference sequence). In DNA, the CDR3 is TGTGCCAGCCAGACTAGCGGGGTCTACGAGCAGTACTTC. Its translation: CASQTSGVYEQYF.

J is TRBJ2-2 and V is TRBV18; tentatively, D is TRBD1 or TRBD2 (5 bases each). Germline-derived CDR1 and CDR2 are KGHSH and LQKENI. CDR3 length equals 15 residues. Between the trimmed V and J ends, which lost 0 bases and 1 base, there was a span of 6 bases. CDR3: CASSPPRGNTGELFF. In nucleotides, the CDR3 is TGTGCCAGCTCACCACCGAGGGGGAACACCGGGGAGCTGTTTTTT.

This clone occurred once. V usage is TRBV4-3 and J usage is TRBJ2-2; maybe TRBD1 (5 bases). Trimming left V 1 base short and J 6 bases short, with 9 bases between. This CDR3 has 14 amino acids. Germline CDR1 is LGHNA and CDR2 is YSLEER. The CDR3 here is CASSQGPGSGELFF. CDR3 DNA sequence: TGCGCCAGCAGCCAAGGCCCAGGGTCCGGGGAGCTGTTTTTT.